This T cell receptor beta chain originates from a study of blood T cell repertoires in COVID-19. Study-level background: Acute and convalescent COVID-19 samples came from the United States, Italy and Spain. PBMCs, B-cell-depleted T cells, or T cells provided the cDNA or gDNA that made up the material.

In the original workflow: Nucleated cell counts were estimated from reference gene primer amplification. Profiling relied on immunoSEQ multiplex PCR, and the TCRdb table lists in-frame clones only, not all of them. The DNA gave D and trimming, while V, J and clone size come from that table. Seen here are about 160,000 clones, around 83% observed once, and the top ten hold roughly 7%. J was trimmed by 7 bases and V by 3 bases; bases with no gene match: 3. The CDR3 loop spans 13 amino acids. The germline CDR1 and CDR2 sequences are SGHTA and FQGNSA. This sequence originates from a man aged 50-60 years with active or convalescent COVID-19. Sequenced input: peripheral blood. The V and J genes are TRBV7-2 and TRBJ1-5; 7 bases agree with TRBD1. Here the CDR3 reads CASSFYRGQPQHF. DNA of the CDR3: TGTGCCAGCAGCTTTTACAGGGGCCAGCCCCAGCATTTT.